This TCR beta chain derives from a study of OX40 agonist ivuxolimab in advanced cancers. V lost 2 bases to trimming and J lost 2 bases, with 15 bases between them. In germline, CDR1 is LNHDA, CDR2 SQIVND (reference sequence). The CDR3 loop spans 16 amino acids. Produced via immunoSEQ multiplex PCR; TCRdb's table is partial and in-frame only. The repertoire has about 82,000 clones, roughly 90% of them found once; the top ten carry about 2.5%. The rearrangement joins TRBV19 to TRBJ1-2; D gene unclear. The sequence was obtained from an adult with an advanced solid tumor such as melanoma, head and neck, liver or kidney cancer. Material: CD4+ or CD8+ T cells sorted from blood, obtained in a trial of the OX40 agonist ivuxolimab. Here the CDR3 DNA reads TGTGCCAGTAGTATAAGTTGGCAGGCTGTAAACTATGGCTACACCTTC. It translates to CASSISWQAVNYGYTF.